This section outlines one T cell receptor (beta chain) sequence together with its context. Seattle's enrolled individuals joined amid active infection and were then monitored longitudinally. The data belong to a study of blood T cell repertoires in COVID-19. For the study at large: There were acute and convalescent COVID-19 samples, and they came from the United States, Italy and Spain. Nucleic acid was either cDNA or gDNA, and it came from T cells, B-cell-depleted T cells, or PBMCs.

From germline, CDR1 is ENHRY and CDR2 SYGVKD. This CDR3 region has 15 residues. V lost 2 bases and J 1 base, leaving 12 bases between the germline ends. In the authors' workflow: Scientists estimated how many nucleated cells there were by amplifying reference gene primers. Libraries were prepared by immunoSEQ multiplex PCR; TCRdb keeps only in-frame clonotypes and omits some of them. V and J calls plus clone size are reproduced from that table; the DNA served to infer D and trimming. The repertoire consists of under 150,000 clones, with more than 70% occurring once and the leading ten covering approximately 5%.

The sequence was collected from a woman between 55 and 75 years old with COVID-19, enrolled during active disease. The sequencing sample was made of peripheral blood. The V and J genes are TRBV10-3 and TRBJ2-7; TRBD1 is a possible D gene (5 bases). The CDR3 region is CAISERQLTSYEQYF. CDR3 in DNA: TGTGCCATCAGTGAGCGACAGCTTACTTCCTACGAGCAGTACTTC.